The entry below describes one T cell receptor (beta chain). Its antigen is as yet unknown. This entry is derived from a study of OX40 agonist ivuxolimab in advanced cancers. Study-wide background: Prior checkpoint blockade (anti-PD-1, anti-PD-L1 or anti-CTLA-4) was permitted; 40% had it.

Study-level results: Partial responders receiving 0.1-3.0 mg/kg showed among the lowest clonal expansion.

The investigators sampled blood at baseline, at cycle 4 day 1, and at cycle 7 day 1. The method was immunoSEQ multiplex PCR; TCRdb's version includes in-frame clones alone and lacks a portion of them. Among around 35,000 clones listed, 81% were seen once. Specimen: CD4+ or CD8+ T cells sorted from blood, collected in a trial of the OX40 agonist ivuxolimab. The receptor's source is an adult with an advanced solid tumor such as melanoma, head and neck, liver or kidney cancer.

The CDR3 region has the DNA TGTGCCAGCAGCTTAAACGGGGGTAGCACAGATACGCAGTATTTT. It translates to CASSLNGGSTDTQYF. The genes are TRBV7-3 and TRBJ2-3; possible D gene TRBD2, 6 bases. The CDR3 is 15 amino acids. CDR1 and CDR2 from the germline V gene are SGHTA and FQGTGA. V was trimmed by 1 base and J by 0 bases, leaving 8 bases between them.